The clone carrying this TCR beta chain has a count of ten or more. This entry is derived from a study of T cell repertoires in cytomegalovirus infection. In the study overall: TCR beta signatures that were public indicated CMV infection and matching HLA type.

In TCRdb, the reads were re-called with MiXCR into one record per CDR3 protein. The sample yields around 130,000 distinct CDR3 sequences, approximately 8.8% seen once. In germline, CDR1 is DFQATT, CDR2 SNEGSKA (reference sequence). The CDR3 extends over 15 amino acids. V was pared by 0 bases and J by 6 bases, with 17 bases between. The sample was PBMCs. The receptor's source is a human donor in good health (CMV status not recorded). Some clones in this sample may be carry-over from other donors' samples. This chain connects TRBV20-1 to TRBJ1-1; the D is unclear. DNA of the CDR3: TGCAGTGCTAGAGATAGGCACAGTGGAACACCTGAAGCTTTCTTT. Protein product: CSARDRHSGTPEAFF.